These 15 T cell receptor beta chains share one sample of origin, sequenced in a study of T cells in tumors after PD-1 blockade. The method was immunoSEQ multiplex PCR; TCRdb's version includes in-frame clones alone and lacks a portion of them. Among over 5,000 clones, about two thirds were seen once, and the ten largest hold more than 4.5%. The specimen was tumor tissue, collected before anti-PD-1 treatment. The source is a human donor with basal cell carcinoma.

This chain links TRBV19 with TRBJ2-1, with TRBD1 matching 7 bases. The CDR3 loop spans 13 amino acids. The germline CDR1 and CDR2 sequences are LNHDA and SQIVND (reference sequence). The V gene end was trimmed by 5 bases and the J gene end by 9 bases; junction bases not matched to a gene: 7. CDR3 DNA: TGTGCCAGTAGTGACCCGACAGGGACTGAGCAGTTCTTC. Protein sequence: CASSDPTGTEQFF.

Here the CDR3 DNA reads TGCGCCAGCAGCTTCCGACAGGGTAGTATCCCCATGAACACTGAAGCTTTCTTT. It codes for CASSFRQGSIPMNTEAFF. The chain has TRBV4-1 and TRBJ1-1, with TRBD1 identical over 7 bases. CDR1 is MGHRA and CDR2 is YSYEKL in the germline V gene. With 5 bases clipped from V and 0 bases from J, the junction kept 15 bases outside the gene matches. This CDR3 comprises 18 residues.

V and J are TRBV6-5 and TRBJ1-3; no definite D call. The V end lost 5 bases, the J end lost 0 bases, and 5 bases lay between the germline ends. The CDR3 is made up of 13 amino acids. CDR1 and CDR2 from the germline V gene are MNHEY and SVGAGI. The CDR3 coding sequence is TGTGCCAGCAGTCGGAGCTCTGGAAACACCATATATTTT. It codes for CASSRSSGNTIYF.

The chain employs TRBV5-5 and TRBJ2-6; D perhaps matches TRBD1 (5 bases). V dropped 1 base and J dropped 4 bases, with 9 bases sitting between them. The CDR3 is made up of 15 amino acids. Germline CDR1 and CDR2: SGHKS and YYEKEE (reference sequence). The CDR3 nucleotides are TGTGCCAGCAGCTTGATGGGGCCCGGGGCCAACGTCCTGACTTTC. Protein: CASSLMGPGANVLTF. Full variable domain (remainder filled in from reference TRBV5-5 and TRBJ2-6): DAGVTQSPTHLIKTRGQQVTLRCSPISGHKSVSWYQQVLGQGPQFIFQYYEKEERGRGNFPDRFSARQFPNYSSELNVNALLLGDSALYLCASSLMGPGANVLTFGAGSRLTVL.

With regard to this clone: Other DNA sequences within the sample encode an identical CDR3. The rearrangement joins TRBV7-9 to TRBJ1-2; D is possibly TRBD1 (6 bases). Trimming removed 6 bases at V and 1 base at J, with 12 bases between. The CDR3 runs 14 residues. Germline V gene lookup returns CDR1 SEHNR and CDR2 FQNEAQ (reference sequence). The CDR3 DNA is TGTGCCAGCAGGGAGGGGGGGTTTAACTATGGCTACACCTTC. Encoded protein: CASREGGFNYGYTF.

This chain joins TRBV5-5 and TRBJ2-1; D call uncertain. V was clipped by 4 bases and J by 6 bases, with 14 bases between them. The CDR3 totals 14 residues. Germline V gene sequence: CDR1 SGHKS, CDR2 YYEKEE (reference sequence). The CDR3 DNA reads as TGTGCCAGCAGCCTGGTCCGTGTTTTCAATGAGCAGTTCTTC. Its translation is CASSLVRVFNEQFF.

The chain links TRBV2 to TRBJ2-1; 9 bases match TRBD2. The germline gives CDR1 SNHLY, CDR2 FYNNEI. Trimming at V came to 3 bases and at J to 2 bases, leaving 2 bases not matched to a gene. The CDR3 loop spans 15 amino acids. CDR3 protein: CASSDRTSAYNEQFF. The DNA for the CDR3 is TGTGCCAGCAGTGATCGGACTAGCGCCTACAATGAGCAGTTCTTC.

The chain combines TRBV9 with TRBJ2-1, with 9 nucleotides matching TRBD2. V gave up 1 base and J gave up 1 base; unmatched junction bases: 6. The CDR3 runs 17 residues. CDR1 is SGDLS and CDR2 is YYNGEE in the germline V gene. DNA for the CDR3: TGTGCCAGCAGCGTATGGGCGGGGGGGTCTTCCTACAATGAGCAGTTCTTC. Translating it yields CASSVWAGGSSYNEQFF.

The chain carries TRBV5-1 and TRBJ1-2; 7 bases match TRBD1. The CDR3 covers 14 residues. Germline values: CDR1 SGHRS, CDR2 YFSETQ. V was clipped by 0 bases and J by 6 bases; unmatched bases: 5. CDR3 sequence reads: CASSLGQGGNGYTF. The CDR3 DNA sequence: TGCGCCAGCAGCTTGGGACAGGGAGGGAATGGCTACACCTTC.

The chain combines TRBV6-6 with TRBJ2-7; the match to TRBD1 covers 8 bases. This CDR3 is 13 amino acids long. Trimming at V came to 5 bases and at J to 6 bases, leaving 6 bases not matched to a gene. From germline, CDR1 is MNHNY and CDR2 SVGAGI (reference sequence). The DNA for the CDR3 is TGTGCCAGCAGTGGACAGGGTGGAAGCGAGCAGTACTTC. Its protein is CASSGQGGSEQYF.

CDR3 sequence: CASSFSGGSSYNEQFF. CDR3 nucleotides: TGTGCCAGCAGCTTTAGCGGGGGGAGTTCCTACAATGAGCAGTTCTTC. The V gene is TRBV5-4, the J gene TRBJ2-1; TRBD2 matches at 10 bases. The CDR3 covers 16 residues. Trimming removed 2 bases from V and 1 base from J; junction bases left unmatched: 3. The germline gives CDR1 SGHNT, CDR2 YYREEE (reference sequence).

The V call is TRBV2, the J call TRBJ1-5; 7 positions agree with TRBD1. V dropped 7 bases and J dropped 2; count of bases not matched to a gene: 8. CDR3 length: 15 residues. Germline lookup yields CDR1 SNHLY and CDR2 FYNNEI. As DNA, the CDR3 is TGTGCCAGCAACCAGGGGGACAGAGGCAATCAGCCCCAGCATTTT. Its protein product is CASNQGDRGNQPQHF.

The rearrangement uses TRBV6-4 and TRBJ1-4; no definite D call. With 7 bases removed from V and 6 bases from J, the gap between germline ends came to 12 bases. Germline loops: CDR1 MRHNA, CDR2 SNTAGT. This CDR3 has 13 amino acids. This CDR3 reads CASIRAGDEKLFF. The CDR3 DNA sequence: TGTGCCAGCATCCGCGCCGGGGATGAAAAACTGTTTTTT.

V gene TRBV6-5 combines with J gene TRBJ1-2, with unresolved D. Deletions cut 2 bases from V and 2 bases from J, with 12 bases between. The length of the CDR3 is 15 residues. Germline CDR1 is MNHEY and CDR2 is SVGAGI. The CDR3 region is CASSYDIRKNYGYTF. The CDR3 nucleotides are TGTGCCAGCAGTTACGACATTCGGAAGAACTATGGCTACACCTTC.

V is TRBV7-9 and J is TRBJ2-7; D possibly uses TRBD1 or TRBD2 (5 bases each). The V and J ends lost 3 bases and 6 bases respectively, with 15 bases between them. The germline gives CDR1 SEHNR, CDR2 FQNEAQ (reference sequence). CDR3 length: 14 amino acids. The CDR3 spells CASSFMAGRREQYF. CDR3 in DNA: TGTGCCAGCAGCTTCATGGCAGGGAGACGCGAGCAGTACTTC.